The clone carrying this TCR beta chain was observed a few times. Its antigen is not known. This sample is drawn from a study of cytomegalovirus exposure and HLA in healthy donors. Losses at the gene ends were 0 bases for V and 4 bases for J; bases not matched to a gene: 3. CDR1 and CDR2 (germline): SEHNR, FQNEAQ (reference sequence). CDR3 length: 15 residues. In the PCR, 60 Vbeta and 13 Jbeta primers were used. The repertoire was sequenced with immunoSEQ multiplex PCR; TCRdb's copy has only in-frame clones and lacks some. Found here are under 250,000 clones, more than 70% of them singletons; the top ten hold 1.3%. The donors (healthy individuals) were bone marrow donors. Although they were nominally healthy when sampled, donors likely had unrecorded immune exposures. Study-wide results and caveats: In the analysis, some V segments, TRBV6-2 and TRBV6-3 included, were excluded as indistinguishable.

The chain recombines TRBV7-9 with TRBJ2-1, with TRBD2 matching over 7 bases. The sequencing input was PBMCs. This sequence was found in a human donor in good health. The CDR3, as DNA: TGTGCCAGCAGCTTAGCTCAGGGAGGGTACAATGAGCAGTTCTTC. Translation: CASSLAQGGYNEQFF.